The 19 T cell receptor beta chains in this list originate from one sample, sequenced in a study of cytomegalovirus exposure and HLA in healthy donors. PCR involved 60 Vbeta and 13 Jbeta primers. The protocol was immunoSEQ multiplex PCR, while the TCRdb copy is restricted to in-frame clones and leaves out a portion. The sample includes 110,000 to 150,000 clones, about 82% seen only once; the top ten take approximately 4%. The specimen was PBMCs. These receptors were collected from a woman aged 40 to 49 in good health and CMV-seropositive.

This clone appeared a single time. The rearrangement uses TRBV18 and TRBJ2-7; D is unclear. Germline V gene data show CDR1 as KGHSH and CDR2 as LQKENI. V was pared by 3 bases and J by 2 bases, with 8 bases between. This CDR3 is 13 amino acids long. The CDR3 region is CASSPRETYEQYF. CDR3 sequence (DNA): TGTGCCAGCTCACCCCGAGAAACCTACGAGCAGTACTTC. The variable domain in full, with the rest retrieved from reference TRBV18 and TRBJ2-7, is NAGVMQNPRHLVRRRGQEARLRCSPMKGHSHVYWYRQLPEEGLKFMVYLQKENIIDESGMPKERFSAEFPKEGPSILRIQQVVRGDSAAYFCASSPRETYEQYFGPGTRLTVT.

This clone was seen once. V and J are TRBV10-3 and TRBJ1-2; D not resolved. Germline loops: CDR1 ENHRY, CDR2 SYGVKD. V shed 3 bases and J shed 5 bases, with 7 bases lying between them. The CDR3 spans 12 residues. This CDR3 reads CAISDDKYGYTF. The CDR3 bases are TGTGCCATCAGTGACGACAAATATGGCTACACCTTC.

V is TRBV4-2 and J is TRBJ1-5, with D unclear. The germline V gene has CDR1 LGHNA and CDR2 YNFKEQ. CDR3 size: 17 residues. V was trimmed by 1 base and J by 2 bases, leaving 15 bases between them. The CDR3 reads CASSQVGGFEGNQPQHF. For the CDR3, the DNA is TGTGCCAGCAGCCAAGTCGGCGGTTTTGAGGGCAATCAGCCCCAGCATTTT.

The CDR3 here is CASRTGTSGRAGETQYF. The CDR3 DNA sequence: TGTGCCAGCAGGACCGGGACTAGCGGGAGGGCCGGGGAGACCCAGTACTTC. The rearrangement links TRBV7-8 to TRBJ2-5, with 16 bases fitting TRBD2. This CDR3 has 17 amino acids. V gave up 6 bases and J gave up 5 bases; unmatched junction bases: 9. The V gene's germline CDR1 is SGHVS and CDR2 FQNEAQ.

The J gene is TRBJ2-1, the V gene TRBV7-2, with 9 bases lining up with TRBD2. The CDR3 consists of 15 residues. V dropped 3 bases and J dropped 6; count of bases not matched to a gene: 6. Germline assignment: CDR1 SGHTA and CDR2 FQGNSA. This CDR3 reads CASSFGGGAANEQFF. The CDR3 DNA reads TGTGCCAGCAGCTTTGGCGGGGGGGCAGCCAATGAGCAGTTCTTC.

The rearrangement uses TRBV5-5 and TRBJ2-6; a weak D match, TRBD1 (6 bases). Looked up from germline, CDR1 is SGHKS and CDR2 is YYEKEE (reference sequence). The CDR3 spans 18 residues. V gave up 2 bases and J gave up 3 bases, with 18 bases separating them. CDR3 sequence (DNA): TGTGCCAGCAGCTTCCGGACAGTACCGATTTTTGGGGCCAACGTCCTGACTTTC. Residues: CASSFRTVPIFGANVLTF.

The rearrangement uses TRBV11-2 and TRBJ2-1; 7 nucleotides line up with TRBD1. There are 16 residues in the CDR3. The germline gives CDR1 SGHAT, CDR2 FQNNGV. V lost 4 bases, J lost 7 bases, and 13 bases stayed unmatched. The CDR3 nucleotides read TGTGCCAGCAGCTCGACAGGGATCGGCGCATCAAATGAGCAGTTCTTC. As protein: CASSSTGIGASNEQFF.

V gene TRBV9 combines with J gene TRBJ2-4; TRBD2 aligns across 7 bases. Germline values: CDR1 SGDLS, CDR2 YYNGEE. The ends lost 4 bases at V and 8 bases at J; junction bases unmatched: 12. The CDR3 extends over 15 amino acids. In DNA, the CDR3 is TGTGCCAGCAGCCGAGCCGCGGGAGATGCGGACATTCAGTACTTC. Amino acid sequence: CASSRAAGDADIQYF.

This chain uses TRBV5-4 with TRBJ2-3; 7 bases line up with TRBD2. The CDR3 runs 15 residues. Unmatched junction bases numbered 7, after V lost 4 bases and J lost 2 bases. In germline, CDR1 is SGHNT, CDR2 YYREEE (reference sequence). CDR3 bases: TGTGCCAGCAGCCCCCGGGAGGCCTACACAGATACGCAGTATTTT. It translates to CASSPREAYTDTQYF.

The CDR3 DNA sequence: TGTGCCAGCAGCCCGGGTAATAACAGGGGCACCGGGGAGCTGTTTTTT. Translation: CASSPGNNRGTGELFF. The chain is built from TRBV5-4 and TRBJ2-2, with TRBD1 identical over 7 bases. J lost 4 bases, V lost 4 bases, and 10 bases had no gene match. There are 16 residues in the CDR3. In germline, CDR1 is SGHNT, CDR2 YYREEE (reference sequence).

The V gene is TRBV5-8, the J gene TRBJ1-2; TRBD1 matches at 8 bases. V shed 0 bases and J 3 bases; nucleotides not matched to a gene: 1. The CDR3 runs 14 residues. Germline V gene data show CDR1 as SGHTS and CDR2 as YDEGEE. CDR3 sequence reads: CASSLADRDYGYTF. As DNA, the CDR3 is TGTGCCAGCAGCTTGGCGGACAGGGACTATGGCTACACCTTC.

The V gene is TRBV6-6, the J gene TRBJ1-2; D not certain. Germline CDR1 is MNHNY and CDR2 is SVGAGI (reference sequence). Between the trimmed V and J ends, which lost 4 bases and 8 bases, there was a span of 8 bases. The CDR3 runs to 11 residues. CDR3 nucleotide sequence: TGTGCCAGCAGTTCTATCCAAGGCTACACCTTC. Translated, it gives CASSSIQGYTF.

The V gene is TRBV5-1, the J gene TRBJ2-5, with TRBD1 as a possible D gene (5 bases). Trimming left V 0 bases short and J 4 bases short, with 13 bases between. This CDR3 region has 15 residues. The germline V gene encodes CDR1 SGHRS and CDR2 YFSETQ. CDR3: CASSLDRGQRETQYF. The CDR3 DNA reads as TGCGCCAGCAGCTTGGATAGGGGCCAGCGAGAGACCCAGTACTTC.

The CDR3 region is CASSPSLGGDTEAFF. The CDR3, as DNA: TGTGCCAGCAGTCCCTCCCTCGGGGGGGACACTGAAGCTTTCTTT. The chain has TRBV5-4 and TRBJ1-1; D may be TRBD1 (5 bases). CDR1 is SGHNT and CDR2 is YYREEE in the germline V gene (reference sequence). V shed 5 bases and J shed 3 bases, with 17 bases lying between them. The CDR3 totals 15 residues.

The chain is built from TRBV6-5 and TRBJ1-6; D might be TRBD1 (5 bases). Germline assignment: CDR1 MNHEY and CDR2 SVGAGI. V was shortened by 6 bases and J by 8 bases, with 17 bases between the two germline ends. This CDR3 comprises 15 residues. In DNA form, the CDR3 reads TGTGCCAGCAGAGAAAGCAGGGCGGAATATTCACCCCTCCACTTT. It translates to CASRESRAEYSPLHF.

V is TRBV29-1 and J is TRBJ2-1; 11 bases agree with TRBD2. The CDR3 has 13 residues. Unmatched junction bases numbered 3, after V lost 4 bases and J lost 7 bases. Per the germline V gene, CDR1 is SQVTM and CDR2 is ANQGSEA. CDR3 nucleotides: TGCAGCGTTGGTAGCGGGGGGGCTAATGAGCAGTTCTTC. This sequence encodes CSVGSGGANEQFF.

The rearrangement joins TRBV7-9 to TRBJ1-3; 9 bases fit TRBD1. V was pared by 5 bases and J by 1 base, with 6 bases of the junction left unmatched. This CDR3 has 16 amino acids. Germline lookup yields CDR1 SEHNR and CDR2 FQNEAQ (reference sequence). The CDR3 region has the DNA TGTGCCAGCAGCGAACAGGGGGCTTTATCTGGAAACACCATATATTTT. Translating gives CASSEQGALSGNTIYF.

This clone occurred once. V gene TRBV7-2 combines with J gene TRBJ1-1, with D possibly being TRBD1 (5 bases). The V end was cut by 5 bases, the J end by 5 bases, with 18 bases between. The CDR3 is 15 amino acids. Germline lookup yields CDR1 SGHTA and CDR2 FQGNSA. The CDR3, as DNA: TGTGCCAGCAGCCCCCACGGGGGTGGCTTGACTGAAGCTTTCTTT. Translation gives CASSPHGGGLTEAFF.

The chain has TRBV28 and TRBJ2-1, with 8 positions matching TRBD2. J gave up 9 bases and V 6 bases, and 13 bases lay outside the gene matches. Germline lookup yields CDR1 MDHEN and CDR2 SYDVKM. This CDR3 comprises 15 residues. The CDR3 DNA is TGTGCCAGCAGCCCGCGTGGAGCGGGAGATCCTGAGCAGTTCTTC. It yields the protein CASSPRGAGDPEQFF.